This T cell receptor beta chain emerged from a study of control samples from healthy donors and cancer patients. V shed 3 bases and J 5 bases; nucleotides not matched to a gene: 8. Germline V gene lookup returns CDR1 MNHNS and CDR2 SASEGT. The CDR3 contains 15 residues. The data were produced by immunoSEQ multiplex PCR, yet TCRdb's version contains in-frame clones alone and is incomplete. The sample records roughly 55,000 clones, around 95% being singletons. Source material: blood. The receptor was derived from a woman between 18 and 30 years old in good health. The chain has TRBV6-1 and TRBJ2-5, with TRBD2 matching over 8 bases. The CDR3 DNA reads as TGTGCCAGCAGTGACCAGAGCGGGGGAGGGGAGACCCAGTACTTC. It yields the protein CASSDQSGGGETQYF.